These 29 T cell receptor beta chains share one sample of origin, sequenced in a study of neurological immune-mediated disorders (dated by TCRdb to the late 2010s). Libraries were constructed by 5' RACE. The sequencer was an Illumina HiSeq 2500. Using fastp at Q25 and MiXCR, TCRdb reprocessed the public reads and kept productive beta chains. All rows with the same CDR3 protein become a single entry with the most common DNA and genes. This sample is represented by 30,000 or so distinct CDR3 sequences; around 4.5% of them were singletons. Clones ranked in the top ten supply about 23% of the sample. The source material was PBMCs. These receptors came from a man younger than 35 in good health.

This clonotype was detected many times. The V gene is TRBV7-2, the J gene TRBJ1-3; D may be TRBD1 (5 bases). V lost 1 base to trimming and J lost 4 bases, with 11 bases between them. Germline CDR1 reads SGHTA; CDR2 reads FQGNSA. The CDR3 contains 15 residues. The CDR3 reads CASSLDGGAGNTIYF. CDR3 sequence (DNA): TGTGCCAGCAGCTTAGACGGGGGTGCGGGAAACACCATATATTTT.

This clonotype was recorded many times. V is TRBV7-2 and J is TRBJ1-3; D gene unclear. CDR3 length: 16 residues. Trimming cost V 2 bases and J 4 bases, with 15 bases left between them. Germline CDR1 is SGHTA and CDR2 is FQGNSA. CDR3 sequence reads: CASSLSAGAGGNTIYF. CDR3 bases: TGTGCCAGCAGCTTATCGGCCGGAGCTGGAGGAAACACCATATATTTT.

This clonotype was detected many times. The rearrangement uses TRBV5-1 and TRBJ1-1; D is possibly TRBD1 (6 bases). The V end was cut by 4 bases, the J end by 4 bases, with 23 bases between. CDR1 and CDR2 from the germline V gene are SGHRS and YFSETQ. The CDR3 is 17 amino acids. CDR3 sequence: CASSREGGPRGSTEAFF. CDR3 nucleotides: TGCGCCAGCAGCCGAGAGGGGGGGCCTCGGGGGAGCACTGAAGCTTTCTTT.

This clonotype was counted at least ten times. V is TRBV20-1 and J is TRBJ2-1; 8 bases agree with TRBD2. Germline CDR1 reads DFQATT; CDR2 reads SNEGSKA (reference sequence). The CDR3 is 13 residues long. V trimming: 3 bases; J trimming: 10 bases; junction bases outside the gene matches: 8. CDR3 bases: TGCAGTGCTAGCGGGGGGGCCGGACTGGAGCAGTTCTTC. It translates to CSASGGAGLEQFF.

This clonotype showed up many times. The gene calls are TRBV27 and TRBJ1-1; tentatively, D is TRBD1 (5 bases). Germline CDR1 reads MNHEY; CDR2 reads SMNVEV (reference sequence). The CDR3 is 14 amino acids. The ends were cut back, 2 bases at V and 4 bases at J, with 11 bases in the middle. CDR3 residues: CASSLMGGITEAFF. The CDR3 DNA sequence: TGTGCCAGCAGTTTAATGGGGGGGATCACTGAAGCTTTCTTT.

This clonotype was picked up many times. The V gene is TRBV20-1, the J gene TRBJ1-1; 7 positions agree with TRBD1. This CDR3 is built from 16 residues. Germline CDR1 DFQATT, CDR2 SNEGSKA (reference sequence). V gave up 0 bases and J gave up 1 base; unmatched junction bases: 8. CDR3 bases: TGCAGTGCTAGAGATAGGACAGGTGCTACGAACACTGAAGCTTTCTTT. This translates into CSARDRTGATNTEAFF.

At least ten counts were recorded for this clonotype. V usage is TRBV13 and J usage is TRBJ2-3; 8 bases match TRBD1. Germline CDR1 PRHDT, CDR2 FYEKMQ (reference sequence). CDR3 length equals 17 residues. The V segment lost 5 bases and the J segment 0 bases; nucleotides outside the gene matches: 10. The DNA of the CDR3 is TGTGCCAGCAGCCCCTACAGGGGGGATGTCAGCACAGATACGCAGTATTTT. Its protein product is CASSPYRGDVSTDTQYF.

This clonotype showed up many times. This chain joins TRBV12-3 or TRBV12-4 and TRBJ2-1, with D unclear. The CDR3 has 14 residues. The germline V and J ends were trimmed by 2 bases and 1 base, with 6 bases remaining between them. The CDR3 sequence is CASSLMVSYNEQFF. The CDR3 bases are TGTGCCAGCAGTTTAATGGTATCCTACAATGAGCAGTTCTTC.

This clonotype was detected ten times or more. V gene TRBV5-1 combines with J gene TRBJ2-1, with 8 bases that match TRBD1. The V gene end was trimmed by 3 bases and the J gene end by 8 bases; junction bases not matched to a gene: 7. The length of the CDR3 is 14 residues. Germline values: CDR1 SGHRS, CDR2 YFSETQ. The CDR3 DNA reads as TGCGCCAGCAGCTCGCACAGGGGGATCGATGAGCAGTTCTTC. Translation: CASSSHRGIDEQFF.

This clonotype was seen at least ten times. This CDR3 reads CASSLDASPYNEQFF. CDR3 nucleotide sequence: TGTGCCAGCAGCTTAGATGCGTCTCCTTACAATGAGCAGTTCTTC. The rearrangement joins TRBV7-2 to TRBJ2-1; D gene unclear. The V gene's germline CDR1 is SGHTA and CDR2 FQGNSA. The V gene lost 1 base and the J gene lost 4 bases, with 11 bases spanning the gap. This CDR3 region has 15 residues.

This clonotype was seen ten or more times. The chain recombines TRBV20-1 with TRBJ2-7; a possible D gene is TRBD1 (5 bases). Trimming left V 1 base short and J 0 bases short, with 13 bases between. This CDR3 has 15 amino acids. Germline CDR1 and CDR2: DFQATT and SNEGSKA (reference sequence). For the CDR3, the DNA is TGCAGTGCTAGAGTTCTGGACACCTTCTCCTACGAGCAGTACTTC. This encodes CSARVLDTFSYEQYF.

Ten or more counts support this clonotype. The rearrangement uses TRBV6-5 and TRBJ2-1, with D perhaps matching TRBD2 (5 bases). Trimming removed 6 bases from V and 4 bases from J, with 16 bases in between. Germline loops: CDR1 MNHEY, CDR2 SVGAGI. CDR3 size: 15 residues. The CDR3 nucleotides read TGTGCCAGCAGCGAGGAGGTTCCCGTTTACAATGAGCAGTTCTTC. Amino acid sequence: CASSEEVPVYNEQFF.

This clonotype was seen at least ten times. The rearrangement links TRBV20-1 to TRBJ2-3; TRBD2 agrees at 9 bases. Germline V lookup: CDR1 DFQATT, CDR2 SNEGSKA (reference sequence). The CDR3 extends over 14 amino acids. V gave up 2 bases and J gave up 3 bases; unmatched junction bases: 3. CDR3 region: CSARLAGRTDTQYF. In DNA, the CDR3 is TGCAGTGCTAGACTAGCGGGGCGAACAGATACGCAGTATTTT.

At least ten counts were recorded for this clonotype. The chain uses TRBV5-1 and TRBJ2-5; D remains ambiguous. CDR1 is SGHRS, CDR2 YFSETQ, per germline. This CDR3 is 11 amino acids long. The ends were cut back, 5 bases at V and 8 bases at J, with 10 bases in the middle. In DNA, the CDR3 is TGCGCCAGCAGTTATCTAGACACCCAGTACTTC. It is translated as CASSYLDTQYF.

This clonotype was detected ten times or more. The gene calls are TRBV19 and TRBJ1-2, with D unresolved. V was pared by 7 bases and J by 3 bases, with 12 bases between. The germline CDR1 and CDR2 sequences are LNHDA and SQIVND (reference sequence). CDR3 length: 13 residues. The CDR3 nucleotides are TGTGCCAGTAATTGGGCTACTGACTATGGCTACACCTTC. It yields the protein CASNWATDYGYTF.

This clonotype was counted many times. The genes are TRBV27 and TRBJ2-2; D gene unclear. Germline CDR1 and CDR2: MNHEY and SMNVEV (reference sequence). The CDR3 runs 15 residues. Trimming pared 4 bases from V and 3 bases from J, leaving 12 bases between. The CDR3 spells CASSYRVLHTGELFF. The DNA for the CDR3 is TGTGCCAGCAGTTACCGGGTCCTTCACACCGGGGAGCTGTTTTTT.

This clonotype appeared many times. The chain joins TRBV20-1 to TRBJ2-5, with D perhaps matching TRBD1 or TRBD2 (5 bases each). V was cut by 7 bases and J by 2 bases, with 11 bases left in between. Germline V CDR1 and CDR2: DFQATT, SNEGSKA (reference sequence). This CDR3 is 12 amino acids long. CDR3 protein: CSVNGAQETQYF. The CDR3, as DNA: TGCAGTGTAAACGGGGCGCAAGAGACCCAGTACTTC.

This clonotype was seen ten or more times. CDR3 nucleotides: TGCAGTGCTCCAGACACAACCAAGCGCACAGATACGCAGTATTTT. Protein: CSAPDTTKRTDTQYF. V and J are TRBV20-1 and TRBJ2-3; unclear D gene. CDR3 length equals 15 residues. From germline, CDR1 is DFQATT and CDR2 SNEGSKA (reference sequence). The V end lost 5 bases, the J end lost 1 base, and 16 bases lay between the germline ends.

Details on this clonotype: A much larger clonotype is one base distant, so this may be a read error. The chain links TRBV6-2 or TRBV6-3 to TRBJ1-5; 7 positions agree with TRBD1. Germline CDR1 reads MNHEY; CDR2 reads SVGEGT. The CDR3 is 15 amino acids. V gave up 2 bases and J gave up 3 bases; unmatched junction bases: 4. CDR3 amino acids: CASSYGTVYNQPQHF. In DNA form, the CDR3 reads TGTGCCAGCAGTTACGGGACAGTGTACAATCAGCCCCAGCATTTT.

This clonotype appeared many times. The chain couples TRBV6-2 or TRBV6-3 to TRBJ2-3; 10 bases fit TRBD2. The germline CDR1 and CDR2 sequences are MNHEY and SVGEGT. With 4 bases clipped from V and 6 bases from J, the junction kept 7 bases outside the gene matches. This CDR3 comprises 15 residues. This CDR3 reads CASSSSGGARDTQYF. Written as DNA, the CDR3 is TGTGCCAGCAGTTCAAGCGGGGGGGCTAGGGATACGCAGTATTTT.

The rearrangement links TRBV20-1 to TRBJ2-3; D not resolved. There are 14 residues in the CDR3. CDR1 and CDR2 from the germline V gene are DFQATT and SNEGSKA (reference sequence). Trimming took off 3 bases at V and 0 bases at J, with 10 bases between the two ends. DNA of the CDR3: TGCAGTGCTAGCGGTGGAATTAGCACAGATACGCAGTATTTT. Protein product: CSASGGISTDTQYF.

This clonotype was detected many times. J is TRBJ2-2 and V is TRBV5-8; 7 nucleotides line up with TRBD1. V lost 1 base to trimming and J lost 3 bases; unmatched junction nucleotides: 6. CDR3 length equals 16 residues. Germline V gene data show CDR1 as SGHTS and CDR2 as YDEGEE. CDR3: CASSLYEGAYTGELFF. DNA for the CDR3: TGTGCCAGCAGCTTGTATGAGGGGGCCTACACCGGGGAGCTGTTTTTT.

The J gene is TRBJ1-5, the V gene TRBV20-1; weak D call: TRBD1 (5 bases). V was trimmed by 6 bases and J by 7 bases, leaving 19 bases between them. The CDR3 has 14 residues. CDR1 is DFQATT and CDR2 is SNEGSKA in the germline V gene (reference sequence). CDR3 nucleotide sequence: TGCAGTGCCTTCGGACATGGTCCCTTCCAGCCCCAGCATTTT. This gives the protein CSAFGHGPFQPQHF.

Many counts were recorded for this clonotype. The chain carries TRBV20-1 and TRBJ1-2; D gene unclear. The CDR3 contains 13 residues. Germline values: CDR1 DFQATT, CDR2 SNEGSKA (reference sequence). Trimming removed 6 bases from V and 4 bases from J, with 15 bases in between. CDR3 nucleotides: TGCAGTGCCACGAGCGGCCAGTTCTATGGCTACACCTTC. Translating it yields CSATSGQFYGYTF.

In this sample, this clonotype turned up many times. V and J are TRBV5-1 and TRBJ2-4, with a possible D match to TRBD1 (5 bases). The V end was cut by 0 bases, the J end by 8 bases, with 9 bases between. Germline lookup yields CDR1 SGHRS and CDR2 YFSETQ. The CDR3 is 13 residues long. CDR3 coding DNA: TGCGCCAGCAGCTTGGAAGGGGAACACATTCAGTACTTC. This sequence encodes CASSLEGEHIQYF.

There are many counts of this clonotype. The CDR3 sequence: CATLAGTGDQPQHF. CDR3 sequence (DNA): TGTGCCACCCTTGCCGGGACAGGGGATCAGCCCCAGCATTTT. V and J are TRBV10-3 and TRBJ1-5; 10 nucleotides align to TRBD1. The CDR3 consists of 14 residues. V lost 10 bases to trimming and J lost 5 bases; unmatched junction nucleotides: 8. Germline CDR1 reads ENHRY; CDR2 reads SYGVKD.

This clonotype appeared many times. The V call is TRBV20-1, the J call TRBJ1-2; TRBD1 matches at 9 bases. Unmatched junction bases numbered 10, after V lost 4 bases and J lost 4 bases. The length of the CDR3 is 15 residues. From germline, CDR1 is DFQATT and CDR2 SNEGSKA (reference sequence). The CDR3 is CSATRGTGTTYGYTF. The CDR3 DNA is TGCAGTGCTACCCGGGGGACAGGGACTACCTATGGCTACACCTTC.

This clonotype was seen repeatedly, ten times or more. CDR3 sequence: CSARPPDGNEQFF. Written as DNA, the CDR3 is TGCAGTGCTAGGCCCCCGGACGGTAATGAGCAGTTCTTC. This chain links TRBV20-1 with TRBJ2-1; no clear D gene. This CDR3 contains 13 residues. Germline values: CDR1 DFQATT, CDR2 SNEGSKA (reference sequence). Trimming took 3 bases from V and 7 from J, leaving 13 bases between them.

This clonotype came up many times. The V gene is TRBV5-8, the J gene TRBJ2-2, with D possibly being TRBD2 (6 bases). This CDR3 contains 16 residues. CDR1 is SGHTS and CDR2 is YDEGEE in the germline V gene. V lost 4 bases, J lost 6 bases, and 19 bases lay in between. The CDR3 loop reads CASSAEGSMRAGELFF. In DNA, the CDR3 is TGTGCCAGCAGCGCGGAGGGGAGTATGCGGGCCGGGGAGCTGTTTTTT.